Listed below are T cell receptor beta chains from one sample, sequenced in a study of OX40 agonist ivuxolimab in advanced cancers. Assay: immunoSEQ multiplex PCR; the TCRdb copy retains only in-frame clones and omits some. This table has 80,000 to 100,000 clones, roughly 90% appearing once. This sample comprised CD4+ or CD8+ T cells sorted from blood, obtained in a trial of the OX40 agonist ivuxolimab. All receptors come from an adult with an advanced solid tumor such as melanoma, head and neck, liver or kidney cancer. Both conserved end residues are part of each CDR3.

cdr3_aa	v_call
CASSATGTSEVYEQYF	TRBV7-2
CASSLIVGEQYF	TRBV7-9
CASSVGPVAAVGAGELFF	TRBV9
CASSLGTSAETQYF	TRBV7-9
CASSQATGRNNEKLFF	TRBV4-1
CATSLGGSQETQYF	TRBV15
CASSETGFQETQYF	TRBV18
CASSLGRGNGDRANNEQFF	TRBV7-8
CASSLGGQETQYF	TRBV7-9
CASSWTQGHGNQPQHF	TRBV5-8
CASSRWTDWNTGELFF	TRBV5-6
CASTRLAGEPETQYF	TRBV6-1
CASSEGRGTEAFF	TRBV7-9
CASSWSGRGSYEQYF	TRBV6-5
CASRVTHQETQYF	TRBV27
CAIRGLANEQYF	TRBV10-3
CASSTTSGRTGELFF	TRBV7-3